This is a list of T cell receptor beta chains from one sample in a study of blood T cell repertoires in COVID-19. The data were produced by immunoSEQ multiplex PCR, yet TCRdb's version contains in-frame clones alone and is incomplete. The sample lists 300,000 to 350,000 clones, roughly 90% seen once, with roughly a tenth in the top ten. Sequencing was carried out using peripheral blood. The origin of the receptors is a man in his thirties or forties with COVID-19, enrolled during active disease. The CDR3 runs from the conserved cysteine through the conserved F or W. A D gene is named only where the DNA matches it firmly. A row's size may be missing; if present it is once, few, many or a size class.

>NA|TRBD1|TRBV6-6|TRBJ1-5
TGTGCCAGCAGTTACGGGACAGGGAATCAGCCCCAGCATTTT
CASSYGTGNQPQHF
>NA|TRBD1|TRBV27|TRBJ2-1
TGTGCCAGCAGTTTAGGGGGACAGTTGAATACCTACAATGAGCAGTTCTTC
CASSLGGQLNTYNEQFF
>NA|NA|TRBV7-8|TRBJ2-7
TGTGCCAGCAGCTTCGTGCCCGTCAGCTCCTACGAGCAGTACTTC
CASSFVPVSSYEQYF
>few|TRBD1|TRBV6-1|TRBJ1-5
TGTGCCAGCAGTAAAGCCCGGGGACAGGGGGCCTCATATAGCAATCAGCCCCAGCATTTT
CASSKARGQGASYSNQPQHF
>NA|TRBD1|TRBV6-6|TRBJ2-1
TGTGCCAGCAGTGCACGACCGGGACAGCAAAATGAGCAGTTCTTC
CASSARPGQQNEQFF
>once|TRBD1|TRBV4-2|TRBJ2-5
TGTGCCAGCAGCAGCGCCCCCGGGACAGGGGAATTCGAGACCCAGTACTTC
CASSSAPGTGEFETQYF
>NA|NA|TRBV12-3/TRBV12-4|TRBJ2-7
TGTGCCAGCACCCACGGGGGAAAGCAGTACTTC
CASTHGGKQYF
>NA|NA|TRBV9|TRBJ2-5
TGTGCCAGCAGCCCTTCACGTGAGGAGACCCAGTACTTC
CASSPSREETQYF
>NA|NA|TRBV19|TRBJ1-5
TGTGCCAGTAGTATGGGGGCCCCGGCACATAGCAATCAGCCCCAGCATTTT
CASSMGAPAHSNQPQHF
>NA|TRBD1|TRBV7-9|TRBJ1-3
TGTGCCAGCAGCTTAGCGGGGACAGGGACGGGAAACACCATATATTTT
CASSLAGTGTGNTIYF
>NA|NA|TRBV19|TRBJ1-3
TGTGCCAGTAGTCCTCGGGGGTCCTCTGGAAACACCATATATTTT
CASSPRGSSGNTIYF
>NA|NA|TRBV28|TRBJ2-5
TGTGCCAGCAGGCAAACAGGGACACCGGAGACCCAGTACTTC
CASRQTGTPETQYF
>once|NA|TRBV7-6|TRBJ1-1
TGTGCCAGCAGCCCCGGACAGTGGGGAAGCACTGAAGCTTTCTTT
CASSPGQWGSTEAFF
>NA|TRBD1|TRBV5-1|TRBJ2-7
TGCGCCAGCAGTGGGACAGGGGGCACCTACGAGCAGTACTTC
CASSGTGGTYEQYF
>NA|NA|TRBV19|TRBJ2-7
TGTGCCAGTAGTATAACGGGGATCTCCTACGAGCAGTACTTC
CASSITGISYEQYF
>NA|NA|TRBV18|TRBJ1-2
TGTGCCAGCTCGCCCCCGGGGGTATTAGGCTATGGCTACACCTTC
CASSPPGVLGYGYTF
>few|NA|TRBV7-9|TRBJ2-1
TGTGCCAGCAGCTTAGCCGCCCTACGGGGGAGCTCCTACAATGAGCAGTTCTTC
CASSLAALRGSSYNEQFF